This T cell receptor (beta chain) was sequenced during a study of blood T cell repertoires in COVID-19. Across the whole study: COVID-19 samples, acute and convalescent, were from the United States, Italy and Spain. Nucleic acid was either cDNA or gDNA, and it came from T cells, B-cell-depleted T cells, or PBMCs.

As processed by the authors: It was from reference gene primer amplification that nucleated cell counts were estimated. Libraries were prepared by immunoSEQ multiplex PCR; TCRdb keeps only in-frame clonotypes and omits some of them. From that table come the V and J calls and clone size; the DNA was used to work out D and trimming. The sample holds some 100,000 clones, approximately 91% seen once. This CDR3 has 16 residues. The germline V gene has CDR1 LNHDA and CDR2 SQIVND (reference sequence). Trimming removed 5 bases at V and 2 bases at J, with 16 bases between. The sequence came from a woman in her sixties or seventies with acute or convalescent COVID-19. Source material: peripheral blood. This sequence joins TRBV19 and TRBJ1-5; D may be TRBD1 (6 bases). This CDR3 is CASSPIPGARNQPQHF. In nucleotides, the CDR3 is TGTGCCAGTAGTCCCATCCCAGGGGCCCGCAATCAGCCCCAGCATTTT.